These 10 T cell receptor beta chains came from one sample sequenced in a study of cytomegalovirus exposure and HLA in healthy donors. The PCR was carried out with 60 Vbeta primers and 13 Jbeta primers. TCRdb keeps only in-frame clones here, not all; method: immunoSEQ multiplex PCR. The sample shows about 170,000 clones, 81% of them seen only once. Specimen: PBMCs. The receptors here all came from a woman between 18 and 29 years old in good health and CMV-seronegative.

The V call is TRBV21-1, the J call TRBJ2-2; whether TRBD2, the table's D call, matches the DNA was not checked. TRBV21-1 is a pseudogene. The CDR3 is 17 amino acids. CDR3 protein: CASSKRRSETPTGELFF. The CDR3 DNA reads TGTGCCAGCAGCAAACGGAGGTCGGAGACGCCCACCGGGGAGCTGTTTTTT.

The CDR3 region is CASSLFGTGITYEQYF. In nucleotides, the CDR3 is TGTGCCAGCAGTTTATTCGGGACAGGGATTACCTACGAGCAGTACTTC. The chain links TRBV6-5 to TRBJ2-7, with TRBD1 matching over 9 bases. There are 16 residues in the CDR3. Germline V gene sequence: CDR1 MNHEY, CDR2 SVGAGI. V trimming: 4 bases; J trimming: 2 bases; junction bases outside the gene matches: 9.

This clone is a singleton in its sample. The CDR3 reads CASSPIPREAHYEQYF. For the CDR3, the DNA is TGTGCCAGCAGCCCAATCCCGCGGGAGGCCCACTACGAGCAGTACTTC. The chain links TRBV13 to TRBJ2-7; 8 bases are shared with TRBD2. Germline loops: CDR1 PRHDT, CDR2 FYEKMQ (reference sequence). V gave up 5 bases and J gave up 3 bases; unmatched junction bases: 12. The CDR3 runs to 16 residues.

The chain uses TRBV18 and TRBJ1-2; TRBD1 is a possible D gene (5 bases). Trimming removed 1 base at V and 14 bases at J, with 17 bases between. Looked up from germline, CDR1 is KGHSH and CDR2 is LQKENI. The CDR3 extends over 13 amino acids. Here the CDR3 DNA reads TGTGCCAGCTCACCACAACGGCAGGGAGGAAAAACCTTC. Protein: CASSPQRQGGKTF.

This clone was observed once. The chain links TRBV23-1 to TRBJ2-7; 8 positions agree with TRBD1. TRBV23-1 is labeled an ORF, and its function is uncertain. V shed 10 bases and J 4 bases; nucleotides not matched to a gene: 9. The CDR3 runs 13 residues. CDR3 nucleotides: TGCGCCACCAAAACCAGGGGGCGTTACGAGCAGTACTTC. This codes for CATKTRGRYEQYF.

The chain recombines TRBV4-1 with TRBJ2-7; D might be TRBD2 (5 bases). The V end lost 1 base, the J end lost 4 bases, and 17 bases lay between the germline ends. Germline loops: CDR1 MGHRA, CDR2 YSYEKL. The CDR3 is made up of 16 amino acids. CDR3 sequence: CASSQGGPFLQYEQYF. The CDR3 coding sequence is TGCGCCAGCAGCCAAGGAGGGCCGTTCCTTCAGTACGAGCAGTACTTC.

CDR3 protein: CASSSGTPNTGELFF. CDR3 nucleotides: TGCGCCAGCAGCTCCGGGACACCGAACACCGGGGAGCTGTTTTTT. This chain uses TRBV5-1 with TRBJ2-2; D might be TRBD1 (6 bases). V shed 3 bases and J shed 0 bases, with 9 bases lying between them. From germline, CDR1 is SGHRS and CDR2 YFSETQ. The CDR3 sequence is 15 residues long.

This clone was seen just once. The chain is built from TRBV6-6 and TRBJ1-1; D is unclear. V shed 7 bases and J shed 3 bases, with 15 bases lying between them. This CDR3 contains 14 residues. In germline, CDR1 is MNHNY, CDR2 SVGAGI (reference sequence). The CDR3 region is CASNSHMRDTEAFF. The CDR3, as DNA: TGTGCCAGCAATTCCCATATGAGGGACACTGAAGCTTTCTTT.

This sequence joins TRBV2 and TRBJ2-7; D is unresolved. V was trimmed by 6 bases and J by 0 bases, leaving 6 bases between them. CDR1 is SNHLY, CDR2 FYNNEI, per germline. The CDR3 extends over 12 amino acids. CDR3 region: CASRRSSYEQYF. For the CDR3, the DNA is TGTGCCAGCAGGCGTAGCTCCTACGAGCAGTACTTC.

The CDR3 loop is CASSPTVNTEAFF. The CDR3 DNA is TGCGCCAGCAGTCCGACAGTGAACACTGAAGCTTTCTTT. The chain has TRBV10-2 and TRBJ1-1; the D gene is possibly TRBD1 (5 bases). V lost 5 bases and J lost 0, with 7 bases in between. The CDR3 sequence is 13 residues long. CDR1 is WSHSY and CDR2 is SAAADI in the germline V gene.